The 13 T cell receptor beta chains in this list originate from one sample, sequenced in a study of blood T cell repertoires in COVID-19. The protocol was immunoSEQ multiplex PCR, while the TCRdb copy is restricted to in-frame clones and leaves out a portion. Altogether approximately 94,000 clones are present, 88% being singletons, with the ten largest covering around 8.1%. The sequencing input was peripheral blood. Source of these receptors: a woman aged 70-85 years with acute or convalescent COVID-19.

V is TRBV12-3 or TRBV12-4 and J is TRBJ2-5, with unresolved D. The CDR3 runs to 11 residues. The ends were cut back, 8 bases at V and 5 bases at J, with 9 bases in the middle. CDR3 DNA sequence: TGTGCCAGCTCCCTGCAGGAGACCCAGTACTTC. Its translation is CASSLQETQYF.

The chain employs TRBV14 and TRBJ2-7; 8 bases are a match to TRBD2. The J segment lost 3 bases and the V segment lost 3 bases, leaving 4 bases of the junction unmatched. From germline, CDR1 is SGHDN and CDR2 FVKESK. The CDR3 runs 14 residues. The CDR3 region has the DNA TGTGCCAGCAGCCATTTAGCGGGAATCTACGAGCAGTACTTC. It encodes CASSHLAGIYEQYF.

This clone was recorded once. The chain uses TRBV5-1 and TRBJ1-4; D is undetermined. V dropped 0 bases and J dropped 8 bases, with 17 bases sitting between them. This CDR3 has 16 residues. Germline V gene lookup returns CDR1 SGHRS and CDR2 YFSETQ. CDR3 sequence: CASSLGVGVFGEKLFF. The CDR3, as DNA: TGCGCCAGCAGCTTGGGCGTCGGGGTATTCGGAGAAAAACTGTTTTTT.

This clone was found once. This chain links TRBV3-1 (or the pseudogene TRBV3-2) with TRBJ2-7; D gene unclear. The germline V and J ends were trimmed by 4 bases and 6 bases, with 10 bases remaining between them. This CDR3 is built from 12 residues. Looked up from germline, CDR1 is LGHDT and CDR2 is YNNKEL (reference sequence). CDR3 in amino acids: CASSPEIGEQYF. CDR3 nucleotides: TGTGCCAGCAGCCCCGAGATCGGCGAGCAGTACTTC.

There are a few counts of this clone. This rearrangement joins TRBV6-1 to TRBJ1-3, with D maybe TRBD1 (6 bases). V gave up 3 bases and J gave up 0 bases, with 18 bases separating them. The CDR3 contains 18 residues. Germline V gene sequence: CDR1 MNHNS, CDR2 SASEGT. CDR3 coding DNA: TGTGCCAGCAGTGAGTGGTTGGAAACAGGGCTCTCTGGAAACACCATATATTTT. This sequence encodes CASSEWLETGLSGNTIYF.

This chain uses TRBV5-4 with TRBJ2-7, with a weak D call TRBD1 (6 bases). Between the trimmed V and J ends, which lost 2 bases and 3 bases, there was a span of 12 bases. Germline V gives CDR1 SGHNT, CDR2 YYREEE (reference sequence). The CDR3 sequence is 14 residues long. The CDR3 region has the DNA TGTGCCAGCAGCTTAAGGGGGACGGACTACGAGCAGTACTTC. This gives the protein CASSLRGTDYEQYF.

The chain couples TRBV5-1 to TRBJ2-5; TRBD1 matches 7 bases. The CDR3 extends over 14 amino acids. Per germline, CDR1 SGHRS and CDR2 YFSETQ. V lost 1 base and J lost 7; bases outside the gene matches: 7. CDR3 DNA sequence: TGCGCCAGCAGCTTGACAGGGGAAGCAAGGACCCAGTACTTC. Protein: CASSLTGEARTQYF.

V gene TRBV30 combines with J gene TRBJ1-6, with D unclear. This CDR3 contains 15 residues. The ends were cut back, 1 base at V and 1 base at J, with 8 bases in the middle. The germline V gene has CDR1 GTSNPN and CDR2 SVGIG (reference sequence). Here the CDR3 reads CAWSAPGSYNSPLHF. In nucleotides, the CDR3 is TGTGCCTGGAGTGCTCCCGGGTCCTATAATTCACCCCTCCACTTT.

V is TRBV27 and J is TRBJ2-7, with D possibly matching TRBD2 (6 bases). Germline V gene lookup returns CDR1 MNHEY and CDR2 SMNVEV (reference sequence). This CDR3 is built from 14 residues. The germline V and J ends were trimmed by 4 bases and 2 bases, with 12 bases remaining between them. The CDR3: CASSSGLITYEQYF. CDR3 nucleotides: TGTGCCAGCAGTTCCGGACTAATTACCTACGAGCAGTACTTC.

The V gene is TRBV5-4, the J gene TRBJ2-7, with 8 bases lining up with TRBD1. The CDR3 extends over 12 amino acids. The V gene end was trimmed by 4 bases and the J gene end by 7 bases; junction bases not matched to a gene: 4. Germline values: CDR1 SGHNT, CDR2 YYREEE (reference sequence). CDR3 loop: CASSQTGAEQYF. As DNA, the CDR3 is TGTGCCAGCAGCCAGACAGGGGCTGAGCAGTACTTC.

The V and J genes are TRBV9 and TRBJ1-1, with TRBD1 as a possible D gene (5 bases). Trimming removed 3 bases from V and 10 bases from J, with 19 bases in between. Germline-derived CDR1 and CDR2 are SGDLS and YYNGEE. The CDR3 length is 14 residues. CDR3 DNA sequence: TGTGCCAGCAGCGCAGACAGCCCGAACGGCCGAGCTTTCTTT. This sequence encodes CASSADSPNGRAFF.

This clone was seen more than once but under ten times. The V and J genes are TRBV5-1 and TRBJ2-3; weak D call: TRBD1 (6 bases). The germline V gene encodes CDR1 SGHRS and CDR2 YFSETQ. Trimming removed 4 bases from V and 3 bases from J, with 9 bases in between. The CDR3 is 13 residues long. The CDR3 DNA reads TGCGCCAGCAGCATAGGGGGTACAGATACGCAGTATTTT. Translation gives CASSIGGTDTQYF.

V gene TRBV19 combines with J gene TRBJ2-3; 8 nucleotides agree with TRBD1. The germline gives CDR1 LNHDA, CDR2 SQIVND (reference sequence). This CDR3 comprises 15 residues. V shed 5 bases, J shed 1 base, and the junction held 5 bases outside the gene matches. This CDR3 reads CASSARGQGTDTQYF. CDR3 in DNA: TGTGCCAGTAGTGCCAGGGGGCAGGGCACAGATACGCAGTATTTT.